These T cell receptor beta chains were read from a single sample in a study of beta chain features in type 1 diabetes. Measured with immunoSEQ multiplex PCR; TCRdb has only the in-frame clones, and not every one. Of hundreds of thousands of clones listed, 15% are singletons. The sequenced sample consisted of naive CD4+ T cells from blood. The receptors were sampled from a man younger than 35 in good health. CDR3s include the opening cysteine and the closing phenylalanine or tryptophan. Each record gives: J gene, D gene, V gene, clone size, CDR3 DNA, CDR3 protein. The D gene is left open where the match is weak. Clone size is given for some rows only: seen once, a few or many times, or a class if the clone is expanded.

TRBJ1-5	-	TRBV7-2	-	TGTGCCAGCAGCTTAACGGGGGGTAATCAGCCCCAGCATTTT	CASSLTGGNQPQHF
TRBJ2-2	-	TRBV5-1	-	TGCGCCAGCAGCTTGGCCCTCTCGGTTAACGGGGAGCTGTTTTTT	CASSLALSVNGELFF
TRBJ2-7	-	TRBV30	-	TGTGCCTGGAGTGTCGGCAGGGGAAGCGAGCAGTACTTC	CAWSVGRGSEQYF
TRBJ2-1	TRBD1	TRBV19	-	TGTGCCAGTAATAGTGACAGGGGTCAAGCGTGGTTGCAGTTCTTC	CASNSDRGQAWLQFF
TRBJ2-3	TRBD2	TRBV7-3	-	TGTGCCAGCAGCTTTAGCGGGGGCTCGCAGTATTTT	CASSFSGGSQYF
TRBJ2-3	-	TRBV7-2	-	TGTGCCAGCAGCTTATATCAAGGGGCGGTGGATACGCAGTATTTT	CASSLYQGAVDTQYF
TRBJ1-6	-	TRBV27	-	TGTGCCAGTTGGATGGCGGGGAGTAATTCACCCCTCCACTTT	CASWMAGSNSPLHF
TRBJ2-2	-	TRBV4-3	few	TGCGCCAGCAGATCCGACAGGCTGTACACCGGGGAGCTGTTTTTT	CASRSDRLYTGELFF
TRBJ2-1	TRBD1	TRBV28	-	TGTGCCAGCAGTTTGTGGACAGGGTCCTACAATGAGCAGTTCTTC	CASSLWTGSYNEQFF
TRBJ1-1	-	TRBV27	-	TGTGCCAGCAGTTCCCGACCGTATGACACTGAAGCTTTCTTT	CASSSRPYDTEAFF
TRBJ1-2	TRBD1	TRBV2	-	TGTGCCAGCAGTGGACAGGGTAACTATGGCTACACCTTC	CASSGQGNYGYTF
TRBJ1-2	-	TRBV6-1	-	TGTGCCAGCAGTGAAGCCGGGACGGTTGCTAACTATGGCTACACCTTC	CASSEAGTVANYGYTF
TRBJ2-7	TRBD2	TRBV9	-	TGTGCCAGCAGCCCCACGGATGGACTAGCGCGGGAGCAGTACTTC	CASSPTDGLAREQYF
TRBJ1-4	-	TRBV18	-	TGTGCCAGCTCACCAATCTGGGGATCTAATGAAAAACTGTTTTTT	CASSPIWGSNEKLFF
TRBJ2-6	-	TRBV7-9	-	TGTGCCAGCAGCTTAATCGGGAATGGGGCCAACGTCCTGACTTTC	CASSLIGNGANVLTF
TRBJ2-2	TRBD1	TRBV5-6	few	TGTGCCAGCAGCTCTGGACAGGTCCTGAACACCGGGGAGCTGTTTTTT	CASSSGQVLNTGELFF
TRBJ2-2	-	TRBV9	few	TGTGCCAGCAGCGTAGGAGATAGCGGTAACACCGGGGAGCTGTTTTTT	CASSVGDSGNTGELFF
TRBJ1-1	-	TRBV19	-	TGTGCCAGTAGTGACGGGGGCGCGGGGAACACTGAAGCTTTCTTT	CASSDGGAGNTEAFF
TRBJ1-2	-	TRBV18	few	TGTGCCAGCTCCAGACAGTATGGCTACACCTTC	CASSRQYGYTF
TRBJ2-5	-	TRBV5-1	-	TGCGCCAGCAGCTTGGGGGGTCAAGAGACCCAGTACTTC	CASSLGGQETQYF
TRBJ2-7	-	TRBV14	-	TGTGCCAGCAGCCAAGCAGGGTACAGGGCGGCCGAGCAGTACTTC	CASSQAGYRAAEQYF
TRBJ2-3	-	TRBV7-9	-	TGTGCCAGCAGCCCCAGTTGGCAGGGAAGCACAGATACGCAGTATTTT	CASSPSWQGSTDTQYF
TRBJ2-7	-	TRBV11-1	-	-	CASSFGPGSEQYF